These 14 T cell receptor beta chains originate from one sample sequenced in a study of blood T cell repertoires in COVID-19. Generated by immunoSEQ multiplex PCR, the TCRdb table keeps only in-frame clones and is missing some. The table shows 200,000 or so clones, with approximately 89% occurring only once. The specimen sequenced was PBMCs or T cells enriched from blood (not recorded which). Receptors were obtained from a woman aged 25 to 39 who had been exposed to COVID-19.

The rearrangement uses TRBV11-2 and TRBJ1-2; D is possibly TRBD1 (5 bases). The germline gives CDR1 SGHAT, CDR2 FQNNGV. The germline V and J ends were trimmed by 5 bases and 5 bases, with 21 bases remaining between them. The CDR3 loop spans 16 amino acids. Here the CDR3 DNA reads TGTGCCAGCAGCGAGAGAACGTGGGACTATGGATATGGCTACACCTTC. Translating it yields CASSERTWDYGYGYTF. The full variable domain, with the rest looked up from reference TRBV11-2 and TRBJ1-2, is EAGVAQSPRYKIIEKRQSVAFWCNPISGHATLYWYQQILGQGPKLLIQFQNNGVVDDSQLPKDRFSAERLKGVDSTLKIQPAKLEDSAVYLCASSERTWDYGYGYTFGSGTRLTVV.

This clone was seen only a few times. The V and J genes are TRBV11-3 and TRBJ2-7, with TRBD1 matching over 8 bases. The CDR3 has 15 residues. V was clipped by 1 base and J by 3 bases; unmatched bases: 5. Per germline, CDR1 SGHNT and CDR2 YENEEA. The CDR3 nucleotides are TGTGCCAGCAGCTTAGGACAGGGGAAAGGCTACGAGCAGTACTTC. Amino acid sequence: CASSLGQGKGYEQYF.

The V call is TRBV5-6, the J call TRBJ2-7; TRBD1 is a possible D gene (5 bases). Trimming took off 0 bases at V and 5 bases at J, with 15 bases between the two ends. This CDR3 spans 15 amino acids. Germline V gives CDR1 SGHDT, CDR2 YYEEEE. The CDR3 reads CASSLVETANHEQYF. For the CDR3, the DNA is TGTGCCAGCAGCTTGGTGGAGACAGCTAACCACGAGCAGTACTTC.

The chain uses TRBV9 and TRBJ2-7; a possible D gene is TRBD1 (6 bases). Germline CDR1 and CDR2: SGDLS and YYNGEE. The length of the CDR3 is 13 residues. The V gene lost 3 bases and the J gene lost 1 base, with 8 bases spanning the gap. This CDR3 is CASSGGQSYEQYF. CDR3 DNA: TGTGCCAGCAGCGGTGGACAGTCCTACGAGCAGTACTTC.

The CDR3 bases are TGCGCCAGCAGCCATCCTTCGGGACTAGCGAGAAATGAGCAGTTCTTC. It encodes CASSHPSGLARNEQFF. The J gene is TRBJ2-1, the V gene TRBV4-1; 10 bases align to TRBD2. V was pared by 3 bases and J by 7 bases, with 9 bases of the junction left unmatched. CDR1 is MGHRA, CDR2 YSYEKL, per germline. The CDR3 is 16 amino acids.

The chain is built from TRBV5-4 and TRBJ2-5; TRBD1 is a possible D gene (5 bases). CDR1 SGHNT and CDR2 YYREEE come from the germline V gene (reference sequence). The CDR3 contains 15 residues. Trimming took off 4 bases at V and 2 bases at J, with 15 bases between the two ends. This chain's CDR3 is CASSPPQAPQETQYF. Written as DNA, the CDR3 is TGTGCCAGCAGCCCACCACAGGCGCCTCAAGAGACCCAGTACTTC.

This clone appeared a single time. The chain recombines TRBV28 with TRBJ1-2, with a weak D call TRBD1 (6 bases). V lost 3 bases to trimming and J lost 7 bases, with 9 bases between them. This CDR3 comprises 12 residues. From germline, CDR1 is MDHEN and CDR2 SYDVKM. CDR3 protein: CASSFHRAGYTF. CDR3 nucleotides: TGTGCCAGCAGTTTCCACAGGGCTGGCTACACCTTC.

DNA of the CDR3: TGCGCCAGCAGCCCCCAGAGTGGAGGGCGAATTAATGAAAAACTGTTTTTT. It translates to CASSPQSGGRINEKLFF. V and J are TRBV4-1 and TRBJ1-4; D gene uncertain. The germline V gene encodes CDR1 MGHRA and CDR2 YSYEKL. The V end was cut by 4 bases, the J end by 4 bases, with 19 bases between. The CDR3 totals 17 residues.

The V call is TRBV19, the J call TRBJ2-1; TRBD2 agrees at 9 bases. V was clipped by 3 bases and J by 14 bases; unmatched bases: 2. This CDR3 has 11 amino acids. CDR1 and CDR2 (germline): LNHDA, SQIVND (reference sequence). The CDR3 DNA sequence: TGTGCCAGTAGTATGGCGGGGGGGGAGTTCTTC. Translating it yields CASSMAGGEFF.

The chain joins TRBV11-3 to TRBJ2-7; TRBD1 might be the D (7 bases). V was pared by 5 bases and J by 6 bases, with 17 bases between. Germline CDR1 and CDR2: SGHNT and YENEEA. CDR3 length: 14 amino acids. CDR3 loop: CASSQGGGMGEQYF. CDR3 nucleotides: TGTGCCAGCAGCCAAGGGGGCGGGATGGGCGAGCAGTACTTC.

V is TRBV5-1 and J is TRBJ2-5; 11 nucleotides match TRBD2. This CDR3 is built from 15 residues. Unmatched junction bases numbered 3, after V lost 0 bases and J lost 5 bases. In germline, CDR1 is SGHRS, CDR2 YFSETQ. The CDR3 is CASSLGLAGFETQYF. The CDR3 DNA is TGCGCCAGCAGCTTGGGACTAGCGGGATTCGAGACCCAGTACTTC.

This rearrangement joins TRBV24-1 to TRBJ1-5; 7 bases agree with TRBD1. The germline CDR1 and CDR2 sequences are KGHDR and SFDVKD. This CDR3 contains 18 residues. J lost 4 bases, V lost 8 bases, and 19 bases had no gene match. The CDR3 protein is CATKSDGQEVPPNQPQHF. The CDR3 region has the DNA TGTGCCACCAAATCCGACGGACAGGAGGTTCCCCCAAATCAGCCCCAGCATTTT.

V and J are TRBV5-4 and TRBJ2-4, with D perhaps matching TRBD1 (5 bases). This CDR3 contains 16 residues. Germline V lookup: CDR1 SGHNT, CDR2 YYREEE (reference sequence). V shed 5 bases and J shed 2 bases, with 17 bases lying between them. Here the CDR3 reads CASSQEGAGPKNIQYF. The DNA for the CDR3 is TGTGCCAGCAGTCAGGAAGGGGCAGGACCCAAAAACATTCAGTACTTC.

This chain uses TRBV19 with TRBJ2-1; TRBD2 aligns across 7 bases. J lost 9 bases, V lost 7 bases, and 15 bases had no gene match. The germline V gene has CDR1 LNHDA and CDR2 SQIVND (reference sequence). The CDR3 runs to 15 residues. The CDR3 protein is CASKASGGSVGEQFF. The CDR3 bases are TGTGCCAGTAAGGCCTCGGGCGGGAGTGTAGGTGAGCAGTTCTTC.